One and the same sample provided the 16 T cell receptor beta chains below, sequenced in a study of T-cell reconstitution after alpha-beta-depleted transplantation in children. A TCRbeta library incorporating unique molecular identifiers was prepared. TCRdb re-called the PCR reads with MiXCR, one entry per CDR3 protein. Among approximately 490,000 distinct CDR3 sequences listed, roughly a tenth were seen once. The sequencing here drew on PBMCs, taken before TCRalphabeta/CD19-depleted stem cell transplant. The receptors shown here come from a child aged 2 to 15 with inherited bone marrow failure, due to receive a stem cell transplant.

Ten or more counts support this clonotype. The V call is TRBV4-3, the J call TRBJ2-2, with a tentative D call TRBD2 (5 bases). V gave up 4 bases and J gave up 0 bases, with 18 bases separating them. The CDR3 has 18 amino acids. Germline lookup yields CDR1 LGHNA and CDR2 YSLEER. The CDR3 is CASSPSGERIANTGELFF. DNA of the CDR3: TGCGCCAGCAGCCCCTCCGGTGAGCGGATCGCGAACACCGGGGAGCTGTTTTTT.

This clonotype was recorded at least ten times. V usage is TRBV12-3 or TRBV12-4 and J usage is TRBJ2-7; D call uncertain. Trimming pared 0 bases from V and 6 bases from J, leaving 6 bases between. The CDR3 has 12 residues. CDR3 residues: CASSLAGIEQYF. The CDR3 region has the DNA TGTGCCAGCAGTTTAGCAGGGATCGAGCAGTACTTC.

This clonotype was recorded many times. The gene calls are TRBV5-6 and TRBJ2-2; 7 nucleotides align to TRBD1. CDR1 and CDR2 (germline): SGHDT, YYEEEE. Germline trimming cut 3 bases from V and 2 bases from J; bases unmatched to any gene: 7. This CDR3 has 16 amino acids. The CDR3 DNA sequence: TGTGCCAGCAGCTCAGAGGGGACAGCAAACACCGGGGAGCTGTTTTTT. Amino acids: CASSSEGTANTGELFF.

There are many counts of this clonotype. The gene calls are TRBV28 and TRBJ2-7; 9 nucleotides line up with TRBD1. The CDR3 has 15 residues. Per the germline V gene, CDR1 is MDHEN and CDR2 is SYDVKM. The junction had 9 bases not matched to a gene; V was cut back by 5 bases and J by 4 bases. The CDR3 DNA reads TGTGCCAGCAGTGGGACCGGGACAGGGCGATACGAGCAGTACTTC. Translation gives CASSGTGTGRYEQYF.

This clonotype was observed at least ten times. The J gene is TRBJ1-1, the V gene TRBV5-6, with D tentatively TRBD1 (6 bases). Germline CDR1 is SGHDT and CDR2 is YYEEEE. This CDR3 contains 17 residues. V gave up 3 bases and J gave up 1 base, with 19 bases separating them. The chain's CDR3 is CASSWTGGWDPNTEAFF. CDR3 nucleotides: TGTGCCAGCAGCTGGACGGGGGGCTGGGATCCGAACACTGAAGCTTTCTTT.

This clonotype was observed at least ten times. This chain joins TRBV6-1 and TRBJ2-1, with 7 bases matching TRBD2. Per the germline V gene, CDR1 is MNHNS and CDR2 is SASEGT. V was pared by 8 bases and J by 10 bases, with 17 bases of the junction left unmatched. The CDR3 spans 15 residues. The CDR3 DNA reads as TGTGCCAGCGTACGCTCCAGCCCGGGAGGTTTCGAGCAGTTCTTC. Protein: CASVRSSPGGFEQFF.

This clonotype came up many times. The chain combines TRBV4-3 with TRBJ2-1, with 9 bases aligning to TRBD2. CDR1 and CDR2 from the germline V gene are LGHNA and YSLEER. This CDR3 contains 17 residues. Unmatched junction bases numbered 10, after V lost 3 bases and J lost 4 bases. The CDR3 sequence is CASSHRGAGGLYNEQFF. The CDR3 bases are TGCGCCAGCAGCCACCGGGGGGCGGGAGGGCTTTACAATGAGCAGTTCTTC.

The rearrangement joins TRBV6-1 to TRBJ2-7, with a possible D match to TRBD1 (5 bases). Trimming removed 4 bases from V and 3 bases from J, with 7 bases in between. The V gene's germline CDR1 is MNHNS and CDR2 SASEGT. The length of the CDR3 is 12 residues. The CDR3 reads CASSVTGYEQYF. The CDR3 region has the DNA TGTGCCAGCAGTGTAACAGGCTACGAGCAGTACTTC.

This clonotype has just a few counts. The chain carries TRBV27 and TRBJ1-1; D is possibly TRBD1 (6 bases). The CDR3 contains 14 residues. The ends were cut back, 3 bases at V and 3 bases at J, with 11 bases in the middle. CDR1 and CDR2 from the germline V gene are MNHEY and SMNVEV (reference sequence). In nucleotides, the CDR3 is TGTGCCAGCAGTTTGATGACAGGTTACACTGAAGCTTTCTTT. Its translation is CASSLMTGYTEAFF.

This clonotype was observed at least ten times. The genes are TRBV20-1 and TRBJ1-1; the match to TRBD1 covers 7 bases. Germline values: CDR1 DFQATT, CDR2 SNEGSKA (reference sequence). The V and J ends lost 1 base and 3 bases, in that order; junction bases with no gene match: 8. CDR3 size: 15 residues. The CDR3 DNA reads TGCAGTGCTAGAGGCAGGACAGGCCGCGACACTGAAGCTTTCTTT. Its protein product is CSARGRTGRDTEAFF.

This clonotype has ten or more counts. The chain carries TRBV7-9 and TRBJ1-2; D gene uncertain. The CDR3 consists of 13 residues. Germline V gives CDR1 SEHNR, CDR2 FQNEAQ (reference sequence). V was pared by 8 bases and J by 0 bases, with 10 bases between. CDR3 DNA: TGTGCCAGCCTTGACGGATCTAACTATGGCTACACCTTC. Residues: CASLDGSNYGYTF. The variable domain in full, with the rest retrieved from reference TRBV7-9 and TRBJ1-2, is DTGVSQNPRHKITKRGQNVTFRCDPISEHNRLYWYRQTLGQGPEFLTYFQNEAQLEKSRLLSDRFSAERPKGSFSTLEIQRTEQGDSAMYLCASLDGSNYGYTFGSGTRLTVV.

This clonotype was observed at least ten times. The V and J genes are TRBV27 and TRBJ2-5, with 9 nucleotides matching TRBD2. In germline, CDR1 is MNHEY, CDR2 SMNVEV (reference sequence). This CDR3 spans 17 amino acids. V shed 0 bases, J shed 5 bases, and the junction held 10 bases outside the gene matches. CDR3 loop: CASSLSRLAGEGETQYF. The CDR3 DNA follows: TGTGCCAGCAGTTTATCGCGATTAGCGGGAGAGGGGGAGACCCAGTACTTC.

There are a few counts of this clonotype. The chain recombines TRBV12-3 or TRBV12-4 with TRBJ1-4, with a possible D match to TRBD1 (5 bases). The V end was cut by 3 bases, the J end by 7 bases, with 9 bases between. This CDR3 has 13 amino acids. The CDR3: CASSFQGVEKLFF. Here the CDR3 DNA reads TGTGCCAGCAGTTTCCAGGGTGTTGAAAAACTGTTTTTT.

Ten or more counts support this clonotype. This chain uses TRBV6-5 with TRBJ2-7; TRBD1 agrees at 9 bases. The J segment lost 9 bases and the V segment lost 3 bases, leaving 15 bases of the junction unmatched. This CDR3 has 16 amino acids. In germline, CDR1 is MNHEY, CDR2 SVGAGI. The CDR3: CASSYRPGTGKEGQYF. CDR3 DNA: TGTGCCAGCAGTTATCGTCCCGGGACAGGGAAAGAAGGGCAGTACTTC.

V and J are TRBV20-1 and TRBJ2-5; D not certain. The V end lost 0 bases, the J end lost 9 bases, and 8 bases lay between the germline ends. The CDR3 loop spans 11 amino acids. Germline V lookup: CDR1 DFQATT, CDR2 SNEGSKA (reference sequence). The chain's CDR3 is CSARDYSAQYF. In DNA, the CDR3 is TGCAGTGCTAGAGATTATTCGGCCCAGTACTTC.

In its sample, this clonotype was seen many times. The V gene is TRBV6-6, the J gene TRBJ2-3; D not resolved. Germline CDR1 MNHNY, CDR2 SVGAGI (reference sequence). This CDR3 contains 13 residues. V was trimmed by 1 base and J by 0 bases, leaving 2 bases between them. The CDR3 region has the DNA TGTGCCAGCAGTTACTACAGCACAGATACGCAGTATTTT. Translating gives CASSYYSTDTQYF.